This T cell receptor (beta chain) was found in a study of blood T cell repertoires in COVID-19. Study-wide background: Some COVID-19 samples were acute and others convalescent; all came from the United States, Italy and Spain. T cells, B-cell-depleted T cells, or PBMCs supplied cDNA or gDNA.

Germline CDR1 reads LNHDA; CDR2 reads SQIVND (reference sequence). The length of the CDR3 is 15 residues. With 2 bases clipped from V and 5 bases from J, the junction kept 2 bases outside the gene matches. Authors' analysis steps: Reference gene primer amplification in the assay estimated nucleated cell counts. Produced via immunoSEQ multiplex PCR; TCRdb's table is partial and in-frame only. V and J calls and clone size are copied from that table; D and trimming were computed from the DNA. Among nearly 200,000 clones listed, approximately 90% were seen once. The sequence came from a woman in her 40s who had recovered from COVID-19. The chain combines TRBV19 with TRBJ1-5; 11 positions agree with TRBD1. The sample was peripheral blood. Here the CDR3 reads CASSIRDRGYQPQHF. CDR3 coding DNA: TGTGCCAGTAGTATAAGGGACAGGGGGTATCAGCCCCAGCATTTT.